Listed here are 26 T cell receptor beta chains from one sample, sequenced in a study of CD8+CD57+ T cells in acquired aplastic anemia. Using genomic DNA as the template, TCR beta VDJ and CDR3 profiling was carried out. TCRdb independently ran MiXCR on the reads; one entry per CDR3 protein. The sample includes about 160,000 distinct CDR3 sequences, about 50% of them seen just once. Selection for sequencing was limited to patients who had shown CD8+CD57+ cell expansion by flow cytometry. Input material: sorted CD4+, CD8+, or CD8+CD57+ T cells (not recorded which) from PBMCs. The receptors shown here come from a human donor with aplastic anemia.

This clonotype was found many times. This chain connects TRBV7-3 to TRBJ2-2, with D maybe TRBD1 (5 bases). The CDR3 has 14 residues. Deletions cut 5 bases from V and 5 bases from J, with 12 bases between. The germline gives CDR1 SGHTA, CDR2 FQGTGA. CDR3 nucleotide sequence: TGTGCCAGCAGCGCGCCAGACAGAACCGGGGAGCTGTTTTTT. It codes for CASSAPDRTGELFF.

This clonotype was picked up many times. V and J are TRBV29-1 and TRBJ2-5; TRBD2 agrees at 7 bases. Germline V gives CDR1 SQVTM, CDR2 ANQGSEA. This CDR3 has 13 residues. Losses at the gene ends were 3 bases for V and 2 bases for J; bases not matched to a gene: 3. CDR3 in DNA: TGCAGCGTTGATAGCGGGCAGCAAGAGACCCAGTACTTC. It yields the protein CSVDSGQQETQYF.

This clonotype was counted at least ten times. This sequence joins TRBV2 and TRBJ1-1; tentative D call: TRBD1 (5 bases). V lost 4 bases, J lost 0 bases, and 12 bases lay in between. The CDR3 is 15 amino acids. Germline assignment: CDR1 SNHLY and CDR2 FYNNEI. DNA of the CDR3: TGTGCCAGCAGTGTACGGACAACGATGAACACTGAAGCTTTCTTT. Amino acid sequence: CASSVRTTMNTEAFF.

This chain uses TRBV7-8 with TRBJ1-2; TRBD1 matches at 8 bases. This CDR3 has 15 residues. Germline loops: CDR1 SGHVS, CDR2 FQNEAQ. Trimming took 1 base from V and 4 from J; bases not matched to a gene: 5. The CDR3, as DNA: TGTGCCAGCAGCTTAGTTGGACAGGGCTTCTATGGCTACACCTTC. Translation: CASSLVGQGFYGYTF.

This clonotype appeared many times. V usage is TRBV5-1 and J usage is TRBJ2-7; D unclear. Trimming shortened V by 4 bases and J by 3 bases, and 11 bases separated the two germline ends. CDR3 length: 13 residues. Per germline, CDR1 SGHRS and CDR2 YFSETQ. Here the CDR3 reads CASSTQANYEQYF. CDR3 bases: TGCGCCAGCAGCACCCAAGCGAACTACGAGCAGTACTTC.

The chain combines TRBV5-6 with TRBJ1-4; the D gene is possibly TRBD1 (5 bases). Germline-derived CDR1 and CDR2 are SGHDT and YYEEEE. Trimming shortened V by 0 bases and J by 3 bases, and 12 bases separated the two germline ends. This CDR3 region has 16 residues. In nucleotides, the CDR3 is TGTGCCAGCAGCTTGGGGGGCGGAGCTTCTAATGAAAAACTGTTTTTT. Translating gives CASSLGGGASNEKLFF.

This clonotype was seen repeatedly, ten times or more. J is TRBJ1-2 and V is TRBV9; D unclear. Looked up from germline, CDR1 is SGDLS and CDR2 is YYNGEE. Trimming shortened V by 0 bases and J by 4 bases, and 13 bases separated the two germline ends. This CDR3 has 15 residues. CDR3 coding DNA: TGTGCCAGCAGCGTAGAATCGGCGGTGACCTATGGCTACACCTTC. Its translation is CASSVESAVTYGYTF.

CDR3 nucleotides: TGCAGTGCTAAGGAGCAAAGGGCGGCCCCCCCGCTCCACTTT. This gives the protein CSAKEQRAAPPLHF. The genes are TRBV20-1 and TRBJ1-6; no firm D call. The CDR3 is 14 amino acids. The germline V gene encodes CDR1 DFQATT and CDR2 SNEGSKA (reference sequence). V lost 4 bases, J lost 16 bases, and 23 bases lay in between.

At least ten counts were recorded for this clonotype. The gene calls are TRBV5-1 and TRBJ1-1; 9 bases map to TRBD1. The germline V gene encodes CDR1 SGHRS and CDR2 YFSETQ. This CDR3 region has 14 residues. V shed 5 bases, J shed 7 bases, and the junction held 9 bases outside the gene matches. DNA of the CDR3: TGCGCCAGCAGTCATGCACAGGGGGCTTATGAAGCTTTCTTT. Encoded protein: CASSHAQGAYEAFF.

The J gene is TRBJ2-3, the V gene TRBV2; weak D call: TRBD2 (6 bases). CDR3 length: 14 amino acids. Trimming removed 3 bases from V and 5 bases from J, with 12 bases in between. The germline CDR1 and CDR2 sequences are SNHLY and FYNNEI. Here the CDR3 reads CASSDRLGIDTQYF. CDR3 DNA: TGTGCCAGCAGTGACAGACTAGGGATAGATACGCAGTATTTT.

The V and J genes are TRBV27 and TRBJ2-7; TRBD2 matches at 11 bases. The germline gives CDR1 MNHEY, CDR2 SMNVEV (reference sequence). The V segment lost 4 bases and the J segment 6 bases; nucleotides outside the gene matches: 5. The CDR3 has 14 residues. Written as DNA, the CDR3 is TGTGCCAGCAGTTCACTAGCGGGAGCTACCGAGCAGTACTTC. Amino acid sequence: CASSSLAGATEQYF.

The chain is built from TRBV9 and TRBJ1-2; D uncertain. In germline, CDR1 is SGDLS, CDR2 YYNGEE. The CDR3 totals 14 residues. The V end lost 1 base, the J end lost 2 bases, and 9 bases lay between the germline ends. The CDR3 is CASSVRVENYGYTF. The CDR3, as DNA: TGTGCCAGCAGCGTAAGGGTGGAAAACTATGGCTACACCTTC.

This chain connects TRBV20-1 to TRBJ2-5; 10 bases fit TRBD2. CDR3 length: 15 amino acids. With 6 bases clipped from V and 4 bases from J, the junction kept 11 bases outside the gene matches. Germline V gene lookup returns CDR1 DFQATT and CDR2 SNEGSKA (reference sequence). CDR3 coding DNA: TGCAGTGCATTACGGACTAGCGGAGGGGCAGAGACCCAGTACTTC. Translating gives CSALRTSGGAETQYF.

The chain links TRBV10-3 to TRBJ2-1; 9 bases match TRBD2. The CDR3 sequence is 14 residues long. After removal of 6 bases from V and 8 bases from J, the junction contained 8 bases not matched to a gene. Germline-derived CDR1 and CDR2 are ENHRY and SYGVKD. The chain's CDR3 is CAIRGGAGGDEQFF. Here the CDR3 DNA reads TGTGCCATCAGGGGCGGAGCGGGGGGAGATGAGCAGTTCTTC.

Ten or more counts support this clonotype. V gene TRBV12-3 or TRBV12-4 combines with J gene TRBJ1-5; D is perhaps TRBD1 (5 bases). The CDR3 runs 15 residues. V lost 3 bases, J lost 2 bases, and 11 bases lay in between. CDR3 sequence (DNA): TGTGCCAGCAGTTTTGGGGGGATCGGCAATCAGCCCCAGCATTTT. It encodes CASSFGGIGNQPQHF.

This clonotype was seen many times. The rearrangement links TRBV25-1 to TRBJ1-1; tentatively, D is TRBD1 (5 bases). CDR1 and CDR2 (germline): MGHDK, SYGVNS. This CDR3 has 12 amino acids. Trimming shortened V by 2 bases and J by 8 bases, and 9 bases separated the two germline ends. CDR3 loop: CASSEGAGEAFF. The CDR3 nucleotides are TGTGCCAGCAGTGAAGGGGCCGGGGAAGCTTTCTTT.

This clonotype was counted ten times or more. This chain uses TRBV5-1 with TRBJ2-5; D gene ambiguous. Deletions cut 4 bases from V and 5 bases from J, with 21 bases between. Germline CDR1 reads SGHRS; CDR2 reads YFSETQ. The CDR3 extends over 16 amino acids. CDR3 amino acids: CASSEGQRDRSETQYF. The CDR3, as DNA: TGCGCCAGCAGCGAAGGTCAAAGGGATCGATCCGAGACCCAGTACTTC.

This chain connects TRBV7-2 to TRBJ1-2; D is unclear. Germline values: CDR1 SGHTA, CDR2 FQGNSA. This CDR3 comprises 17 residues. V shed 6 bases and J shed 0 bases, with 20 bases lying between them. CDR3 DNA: TGTGCCAGCAGTAGCACCCCCGAGATGTTAGCTAACTATGGCTACACCTTC. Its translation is CASSSTPEMLANYGYTF.

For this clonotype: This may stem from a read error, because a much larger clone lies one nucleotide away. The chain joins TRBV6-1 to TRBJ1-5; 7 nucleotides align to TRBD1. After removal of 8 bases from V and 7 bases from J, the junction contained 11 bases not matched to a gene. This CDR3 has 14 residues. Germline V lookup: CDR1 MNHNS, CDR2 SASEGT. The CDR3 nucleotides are TGTGCCAGCTACGACAGGGCGAGCTCGCAGCCCCAGCATTTT. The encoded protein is CASYDRASSQPQHF.

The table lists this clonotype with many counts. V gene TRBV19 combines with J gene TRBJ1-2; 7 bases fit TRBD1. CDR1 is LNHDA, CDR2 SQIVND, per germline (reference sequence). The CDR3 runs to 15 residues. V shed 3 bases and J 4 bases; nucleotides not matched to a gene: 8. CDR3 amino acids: CASSMYRGRPYGYTF. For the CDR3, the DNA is TGTGCCAGTAGTATGTACAGGGGCCGACCCTATGGCTACACCTTC.

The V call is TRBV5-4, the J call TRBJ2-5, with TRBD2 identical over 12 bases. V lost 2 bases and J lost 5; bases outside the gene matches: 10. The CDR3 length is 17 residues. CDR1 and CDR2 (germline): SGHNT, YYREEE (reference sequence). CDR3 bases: TGTGCCAGCAGCTTTATACGGACTAGCGGGATCGGTGAGACCCAGTACTTC. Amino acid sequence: CASSFIRTSGIGETQYF.

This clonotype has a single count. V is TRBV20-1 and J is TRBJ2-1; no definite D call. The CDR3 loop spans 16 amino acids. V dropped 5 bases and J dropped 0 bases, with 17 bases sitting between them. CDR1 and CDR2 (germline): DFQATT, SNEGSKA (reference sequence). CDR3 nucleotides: TGCAGTGCTCCATCCCTTCTTCCCTACTCCTACAATGAGCAGTTCTTC. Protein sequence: CSAPSLLPYSYNEQFF.

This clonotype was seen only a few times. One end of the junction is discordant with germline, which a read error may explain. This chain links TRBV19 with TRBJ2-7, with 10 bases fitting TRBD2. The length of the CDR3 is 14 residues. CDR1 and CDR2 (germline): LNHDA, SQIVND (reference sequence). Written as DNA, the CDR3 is TGTGCCAGTAGTAGACTAGCGGGCGCCTACGAACAGTACTTC. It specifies CASSRLAGAYEQYF. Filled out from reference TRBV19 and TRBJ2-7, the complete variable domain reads DGGITQSPKYLFRKEGQNVTLSCEQNLNHDAMYWYRQDPGQGLRLIYYSQIVNDFQKGDIAEGYSVSREKKESFPLTVTSAQKNPTAFYLCASSRLAGAYEQYFGPGTRLTVT.

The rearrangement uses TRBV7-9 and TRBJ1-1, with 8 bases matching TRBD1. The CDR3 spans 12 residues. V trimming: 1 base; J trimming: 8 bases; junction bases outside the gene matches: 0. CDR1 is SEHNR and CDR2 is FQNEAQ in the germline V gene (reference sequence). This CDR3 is CASSLGQGEAFF. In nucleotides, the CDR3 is TGTGCCAGCAGCTTAGGACAGGGGGAAGCTTTCTTT.

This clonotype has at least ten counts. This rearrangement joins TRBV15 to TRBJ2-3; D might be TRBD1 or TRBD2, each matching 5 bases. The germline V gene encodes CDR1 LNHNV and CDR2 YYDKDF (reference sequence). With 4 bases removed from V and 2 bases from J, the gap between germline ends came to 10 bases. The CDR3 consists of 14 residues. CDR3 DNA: TGTGCCACCAGCACGGGGACGTTCACAGATACGCAGTATTTT. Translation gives CATSTGTFTDTQYF.

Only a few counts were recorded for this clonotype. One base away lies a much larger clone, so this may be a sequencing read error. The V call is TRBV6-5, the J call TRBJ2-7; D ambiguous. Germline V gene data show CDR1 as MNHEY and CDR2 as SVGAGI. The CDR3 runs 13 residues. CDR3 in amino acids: CASCYVQTYEQYF. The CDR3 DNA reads TGTGCCAGCTGTTACGTTCAGACCTACGAGCAGTACTTC.